This paragraph covers one TCR beta chain sequence. Its target is not known. An end of the junction does not agree with germline; a read error may underlie this. This specimen comes from a study of tumor-infiltrating lymphocytes in primary liver carcinoma. Study summary: The study obtained roughly 3.65 to 7.13 million productive TCRbeta reads per sample, similar across tissue types. Whole-study findings and limits: Paired tumor-adjacent and tumor-blood samples overlapped less than tumor region pairs did.

CDR3 length: 16 amino acids. Looked up from germline, CDR1 is SGHRS and CDR2 is YFSETQ. Total RNA (around 500 ng) served as template for TCR beta cDNA synthesis primed by a constant-region primer. It was through three nested multiplex PCR rounds of slightly modified ARM-PCR that TCR beta libraries arose. TRBV1-TRBV30 forward and Cbeta reverse primers drove the first two roughly 10-cycle rounds. MiXCR, run by TCRdb on the multiplex PCR reads, gives a single entry per CDR3 protein. The sample records more than 45,000 distinct CDR3 sequences, around 77% being singletons. Starting material for RNA and DNA co-extraction consisted of about 17-30 mg of unsorted bulk tissue. Each participant had primary liver carcinoma, and surgical resection was the treatment.

This TCR came from a man between 40 and 49 years old with primary liver carcinoma and hepatitis B virus infection. The specimen was liver tumor tissue from sampling region 5. This sample's subset: tumor region T5, tumor centre. V and J are TRBV5-1 and TRBJ2-1, with D possibly being TRBD1 (5 bases). CDR3 sequence (DNA): TGCGCCAGCAGCTTGACAGGCCGGAGTAGATACAATGATCAGTTCTTC. This translates into CASSLTGRSRYNDQFF.